A selection of T cell receptor beta chains follows, all from one sample in a study of blood T cell repertoires in COVID-19. Some clones are missing from TCRdb's copy, which holds only in-frame ones; the method was immunoSEQ multiplex PCR. This table has some 200,000 clones, about 90% appearing once. The sequenced sample consisted of peripheral blood. These TCRs come from a man aged 25 to 40 with acute or convalescent COVID-19. Both conserved end residues are part of each CDR3. The D gene is left open where the match is weak. Not all rows give a size; the values are once, few, many and, for expanded clones, a class.

abundance: NA; v_gene: TRBV18; d_gene: TRBD2; j_gene: TRBJ2-5; CDR3nt: TGTGCCAGCTCACCACCGGCGGGGGTAGAGACCCAGTACTTC; CDR3aa: CASSPPAGVETQYF
abundance: once; v_gene: TRBV18; d_gene: NA; j_gene: TRBJ2-1; CDR3nt: TGTGCCAGCTCACCACCTTTCGGGTACAATGAGCAGTTCTTC; CDR3aa: CASSPPFGYNEQFF
abundance: NA; v_gene: TRBV18; d_gene: NA; j_gene: TRBJ2-2; CDR3nt: TGTGCCAGCTCACCATGGTCTCCGGGTACGAACACCGGGGAGCTGTTTTTT; CDR3aa: CASSPWSPGTNTGELFF
abundance: NA; v_gene: TRBV14; d_gene: NA; j_gene: TRBJ2-7; CDR3nt: TGTGCCAGCAGCCAAAACACCTATGGGGGGGAGCAGTACTTC; CDR3aa: CASSQNTYGGEQYF
abundance: NA; v_gene: TRBV28; d_gene: TRBD1; j_gene: TRBJ1-6; CDR3nt: TGTGCCAGCAGGGTACCTGGGACAGGGAATTCACCCCTCCACTTT; CDR3aa: CASRVPGTGNSPLHF
abundance: NA; v_gene: TRBV11-1; d_gene: TRBD1; j_gene: TRBJ2-1; CDR3nt: TGTGCCAGCAGCCCCGGGACAGACAATGAGCAGTTCTTC; CDR3aa: CASSPGTDNEQFF
abundance: NA; v_gene: TRBV27; d_gene: NA; j_gene: TRBJ1-6; CDR3nt: TGTGCCAGCAGTAACAGGGATTCACCCCTCCACTTT; CDR3aa: CASSNRDSPLHF
abundance: once; v_gene: TRBV30; d_gene: NA; j_gene: TRBJ1-1; CDR3nt: TGTGCCTGGTTCGTGAACACTGAAGCTTTCTTT; CDR3aa: CAWFVNTEAFF
abundance: NA; v_gene: TRBV4-1; d_gene: NA; j_gene: TRBJ2-5; CDR3nt: TGCGCCAGCGGCTCGGGAAGATTTGGAGAGACCCAGTACTTC; CDR3aa: CASGSGRFGETQYF
abundance: once; v_gene: TRBV7-6; d_gene: TRBD1; j_gene: TRBJ1-2; CDR3nt: TGTGCCAGCAGCCCGGGGACAGGGGGTAACTATGGCTACACCTTC; CDR3aa: CASSPGTGGNYGYTF
abundance: NA; v_gene: TRBV2; d_gene: NA; j_gene: TRBJ1-5; CDR3nt: TGTGCCAGCAGAAGGGGTTCCGGCAATCAGCCCCAGCATTTT; CDR3aa: CASRRGSGNQPQHF
abundance: NA; v_gene: TRBV6-5; d_gene: NA; j_gene: TRBJ2-1; CDR3nt: TGTGCCAGCAGTCCGCGGGACTATGAGCAGTTCTTC; CDR3aa: CASSPRDYEQFF
abundance: NA; v_gene: TRBV5-6; d_gene: TRBD1; j_gene: TRBJ2-7; CDR3nt: TGTGCCAGCAGTTACACCGGGACAGTCTCCTACGAGCAGTACTTC; CDR3aa: CASSYTGTVSYEQYF
abundance: NA; v_gene: TRBV27; d_gene: NA; j_gene: TRBJ2-3; CDR3nt: TGTGCCAGCAGTCAGGGGCGGGGGAACACAGATACGCAGTATTTT; CDR3aa: CASSQGRGNTDTQYF
abundance: NA; v_gene: TRBV5-4; d_gene: TRBD2; j_gene: TRBJ2-7; CDR3nt: TGTGCCAGCAGCCCGGAGATCGGGACTAACTACGAGCAGTACTTC; CDR3aa: CASSPEIGTNYEQYF
abundance: NA; v_gene: TRBV18; d_gene: NA; j_gene: TRBJ2-3; CDR3nt: TGTGCCAGCTCACTAGCGATTCCGGGCACAGATACGCAGTATTTT; CDR3aa: CASSLAIPGTDTQYF
abundance: once; v_gene: TRBV5-1; d_gene: NA; j_gene: TRBJ2-7; CDR3nt: TGCGCCAGCAGCCCAGTGAGGATTTCGGACGAGCAGTACTTC; CDR3aa: CASSPVRISDEQYF
abundance: NA; v_gene: TRBV5-1; d_gene: NA; j_gene: TRBJ2-3; CDR3nt: TGCGCCAGCAGCTTACAGGGGACTGAAGATACGCAGTATTTT; CDR3aa: CASSLQGTEDTQYF
abundance: NA; v_gene: TRBV5-1; d_gene: NA; j_gene: TRBJ1-4; CDR3nt: TGCGCCAGCACCCTTACAGGAGCATCTAATGAAAAACTGTTTTTT; CDR3aa: CASTLTGASNEKLFF
abundance: NA; v_gene: TRBV28; d_gene: TRBD2; j_gene: TRBJ2-1; CDR3nt: TGTGCCAGCAGTGAGCGGGGTTTCGGCTCCTACAATGAGCAGTTCTTC; CDR3aa: CASSERGFGSYNEQFF
abundance: NA; v_gene: TRBV27; d_gene: NA; j_gene: TRBJ1-2; CDR3nt: TGTGCCAGCAGTTTATTTCCCGGGAGCTATGGCTACACCTTC; CDR3aa: CASSLFPGSYGYTF
abundance: NA; v_gene: TRBV5-1; d_gene: NA; j_gene: TRBJ2-3; CDR3nt: TGCGCCAGCAGCTTAGCGGCCCCTAGCACAGATACGCAGTATTTT; CDR3aa: CASSLAAPSTDTQYF
abundance: NA; v_gene: TRBV28; d_gene: TRBD1; j_gene: TRBJ1-5; CDR3nt: TGTGCCAGCAGTACGCCGTACAGGGGCGGGCAGCCCCAGCATTTT; CDR3aa: CASSTPYRGGQPQHF
abundance: NA; v_gene: TRBV5-1; d_gene: TRBD2; j_gene: TRBJ2-7; CDR3nt: TGCGCCAGCAGCAGCACTAGCGCGGGTGGGTCGGGGGAGCAGTACTTC; CDR3aa: CASSSTSAGGSGEQYF
abundance: NA; v_gene: TRBV30; d_gene: TRBD2; j_gene: TRBJ2-7; CDR3nt: TGTGCCTGGAGTATTAGCGGGGGGTCCTACGAGCAGTACTTC; CDR3aa: CAWSISGGSYEQYF
abundance: NA; v_gene: TRBV28; d_gene: NA; j_gene: TRBJ1-6; CDR3nt: TGTGCCAGCAGTTTCCCGGGACATTTGAGACCTGGGGCCCTCCACTTT; CDR3aa: CASSFPGHLRPGALHF
abundance: NA; v_gene: TRBV5-1; d_gene: TRBD1; j_gene: TRBJ2-7; CDR3nt: TGCGCCAGCAGCTCGCAGCCGGGACAGGACTACGAGCAGTACTTC; CDR3aa: CASSSQPGQDYEQYF
abundance: NA; v_gene: TRBV5-1; d_gene: TRBD1; j_gene: TRBJ2-7; CDR3nt: TGCGCCAGCAGCTTGGCCACGGGACAGTCCTACGAGCAGTACTTC; CDR3aa: CASSLATGQSYEQYF
abundance: NA; v_gene: TRBV6-5; d_gene: NA; j_gene: TRBJ1-2; CDR3nt: TGTGCCAGCACTAAAGGGGCCTCGGGCTATGGCTACACCTTC; CDR3aa: CASTKGASGYGYTF
abundance: NA; v_gene: TRBV19; d_gene: NA; j_gene: TRBJ2-3; CDR3nt: TGTGCCAGTAGTTCCCGCCGTGAGGAGTGGACAGATACGCAGTATTTT; CDR3aa: CASSSRREEWTDTQYF